This TCR beta chain was recovered during a study of response to subunit inactivated influenza vaccine. Overall study results and limits: It was suggested by the authors that few new T cells are recruited by each seasonal influenza vaccination.

Trimming left V 3 bases short and J 2 bases short, with 7 bases between. The length of the CDR3 is 14 residues. Germline V lookup: CDR1 LNHDA, CDR2 SQIVND (reference sequence). TCRdb independently ran MiXCR on the RT-PCR reads; one entry per CDR3 protein. The table records about 500,000 distinct CDR3 sequences, 16% of them present only once. In its sample, this clonotype was seen once. Its matching antigen is unknown. The source material was CD4+ T cells sorted from PBMCs, sampled around 25 months after vaccination. The chain carries TRBV19 and TRBJ1-4; D is ambiguous. The clonotype comes from a man aged 50-75 years who received an inactivated influenza vaccine. The CDR3 DNA reads as TGTGCCAGTAGTATCGGGTGGACTAATGAAAAACTGTTTTTT. This codes for CASSIGWTNEKLFF.